This T cell receptor (beta chain) is drawn from a study of blood T cells in healthy people across ages. The germline gives CDR1 DFQATT, CDR2 SNEGSKA (reference sequence). The CDR3 has 15 residues. Trimming took off 3 bases at V and 4 bases at J, with 15 bases between the two ends. A second roughly 7 to 12 cycle PCR used barcoded and J-beta primers. TCRdb re-analysed the 5' RACE reads in MiXCR, keeping a single row per CDR3 protein. The table includes over 1,200,000 distinct CDR3 sequences, approximately 59% detected once. Of note for this clonotype: Its cognate antigen is unknown.

Findings of the study overall: Donors of long life had a larger count of naive CD4+ cells and greater diversity than aged donors. Percentage of naive T cells showed a strong correlation with TCR beta diversity. In older individuals, TCR beta diversity per million T cells was lower, falling roughly linearly with age.

The rearrangement links TRBV20-1 to TRBJ2-2; tentative D call: TRBD1 (8 bases). Sequencing was carried out using blood. The receptor's source is a man between 18 and 29 years old in good health. The CDR3 sequence is CSASPHRGGTGELFF. The CDR3 coding sequence is TGCAGTGCTAGTCCCCACAGGGGGGGCACCGGGGAGCTGTTTTTT.